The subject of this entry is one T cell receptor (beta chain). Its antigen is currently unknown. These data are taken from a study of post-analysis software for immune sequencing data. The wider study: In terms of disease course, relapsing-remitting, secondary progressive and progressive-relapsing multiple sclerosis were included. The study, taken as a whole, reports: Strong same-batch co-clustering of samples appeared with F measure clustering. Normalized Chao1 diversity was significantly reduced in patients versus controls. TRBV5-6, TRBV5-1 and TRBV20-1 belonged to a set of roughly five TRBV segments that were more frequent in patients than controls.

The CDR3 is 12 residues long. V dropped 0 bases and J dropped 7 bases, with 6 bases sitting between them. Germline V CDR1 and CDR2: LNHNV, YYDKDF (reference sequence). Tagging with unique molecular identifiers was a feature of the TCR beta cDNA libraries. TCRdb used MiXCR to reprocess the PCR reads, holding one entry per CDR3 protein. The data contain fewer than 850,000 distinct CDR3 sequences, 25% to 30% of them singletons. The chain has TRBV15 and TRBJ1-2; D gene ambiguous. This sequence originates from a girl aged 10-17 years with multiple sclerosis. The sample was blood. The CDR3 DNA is TGTGCCACCAGCAGAGATCGAGGTGGCTACACCTTC. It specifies CATSRDRGGYTF.